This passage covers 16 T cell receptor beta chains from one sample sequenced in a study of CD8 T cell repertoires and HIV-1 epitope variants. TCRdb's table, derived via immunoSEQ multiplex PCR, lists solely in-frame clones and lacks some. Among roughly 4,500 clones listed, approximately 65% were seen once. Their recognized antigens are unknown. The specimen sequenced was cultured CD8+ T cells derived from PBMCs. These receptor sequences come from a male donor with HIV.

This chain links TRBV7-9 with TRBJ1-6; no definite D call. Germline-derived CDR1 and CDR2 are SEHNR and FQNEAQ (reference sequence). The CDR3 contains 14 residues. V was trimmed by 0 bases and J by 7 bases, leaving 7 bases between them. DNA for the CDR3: TGTGCCAGCAGCTTAGCGGCCGGGAATTCACCCCTCCACTTT. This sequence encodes CASSLAAGNSPLHF.

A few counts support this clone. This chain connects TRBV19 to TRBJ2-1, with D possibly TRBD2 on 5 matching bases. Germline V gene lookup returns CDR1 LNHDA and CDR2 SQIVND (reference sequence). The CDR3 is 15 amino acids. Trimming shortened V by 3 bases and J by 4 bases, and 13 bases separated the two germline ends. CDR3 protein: CASSIGSGAYNEQFF. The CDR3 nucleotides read TGTGCCAGTAGTATTGGGAGCGGAGCTTACAATGAGCAGTTCTTC.

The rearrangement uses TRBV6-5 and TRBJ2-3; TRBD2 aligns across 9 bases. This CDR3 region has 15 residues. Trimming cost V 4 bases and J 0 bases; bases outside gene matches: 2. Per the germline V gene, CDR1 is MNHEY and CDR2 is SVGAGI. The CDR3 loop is CASSSTSGSTDTQYF. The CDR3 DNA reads TGTGCCAGCAGTTCGACTAGCGGAAGCACAGATACGCAGTATTTT.

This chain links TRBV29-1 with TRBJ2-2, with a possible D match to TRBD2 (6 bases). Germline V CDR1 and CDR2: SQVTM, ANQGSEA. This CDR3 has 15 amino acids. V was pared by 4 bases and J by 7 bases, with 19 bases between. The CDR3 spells CSVVAAASEGGELFF. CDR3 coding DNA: TGCAGCGTTGTTGCGGCGGCTAGCGAAGGCGGGGAGCTGTTTTTT.

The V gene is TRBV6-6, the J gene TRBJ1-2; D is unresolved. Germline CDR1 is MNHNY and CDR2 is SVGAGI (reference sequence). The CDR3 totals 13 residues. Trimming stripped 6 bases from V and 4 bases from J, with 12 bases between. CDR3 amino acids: CASSPDWSYGYTF. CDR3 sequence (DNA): TGTGCCAGCAGCCCCGACTGGAGCTATGGCTACACCTTC.

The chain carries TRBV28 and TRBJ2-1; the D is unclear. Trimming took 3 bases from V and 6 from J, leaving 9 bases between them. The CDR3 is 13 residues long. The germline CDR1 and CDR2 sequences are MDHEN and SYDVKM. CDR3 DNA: TGTGCCAGCAGTTTTTCACAAGGCAATGAGCAGTTCTTC. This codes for CASSFSQGNEQFF.

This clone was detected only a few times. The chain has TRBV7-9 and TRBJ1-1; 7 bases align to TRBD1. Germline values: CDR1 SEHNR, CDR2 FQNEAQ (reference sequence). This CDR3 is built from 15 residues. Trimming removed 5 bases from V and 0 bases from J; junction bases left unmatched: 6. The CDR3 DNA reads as TGTGCCAGCAGCCACCGGGACAGATTGAACACTGAAGCTTTCTTT. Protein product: CASSHRDRLNTEAFF. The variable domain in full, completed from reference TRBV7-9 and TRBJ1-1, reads DTGVSQNPRHKITKRGQNVTFRCDPISEHNRLYWYRQTLGQGPEFLTYFQNEAQLEKSRLLSDRFSAERPKGSFSTLEIQRTEQGDSAMYLCASSHRDRLNTEAFFGQGTRLTVV.

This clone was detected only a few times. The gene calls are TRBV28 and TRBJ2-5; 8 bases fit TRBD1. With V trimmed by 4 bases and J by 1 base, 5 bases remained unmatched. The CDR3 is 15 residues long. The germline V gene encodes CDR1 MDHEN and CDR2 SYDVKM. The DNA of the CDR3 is TGTGCCAGCAGTTCCCCGGACAGGGCCCAAGAGACCCAGTACTTC. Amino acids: CASSSPDRAQETQYF. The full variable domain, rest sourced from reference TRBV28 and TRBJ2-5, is DVKVTQSSRYLVKRTGEKVFLECVQDMDHENMFWYRQDPGLGLRLIYFSYDVKMKEKGDIPEGYSVSREKKERFSLILESASTNQTSMYLCASSSPDRAQETQYFGPGTRLLVL.

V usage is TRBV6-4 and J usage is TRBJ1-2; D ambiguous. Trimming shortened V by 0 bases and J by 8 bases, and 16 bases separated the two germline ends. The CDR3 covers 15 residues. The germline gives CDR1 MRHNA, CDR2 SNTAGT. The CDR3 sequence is CASSDSSTDVRGYTF. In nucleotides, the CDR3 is TGTGCCAGCAGTGACTCGAGTACGGACGTCCGCGGCTACACCTTC.

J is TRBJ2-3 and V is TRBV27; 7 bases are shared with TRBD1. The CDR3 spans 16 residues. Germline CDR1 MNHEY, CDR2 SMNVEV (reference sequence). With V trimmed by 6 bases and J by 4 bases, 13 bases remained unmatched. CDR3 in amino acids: CASSRIPGQRSDTQYF. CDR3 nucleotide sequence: TGTGCCAGCAGCCGAATCCCGGGACAGAGGTCAGATACGCAGTATTTT.

The CDR3 region is CAWSRGAQGSSYNSPLHF. The CDR3 DNA follows: TGTGCCTGGAGCCGGGGGGCGCAGGGAAGCTCCTATAATTCACCCCTCCACTTT. The gene calls are TRBV30 and TRBJ1-6, with a possible D match to TRBD1 (6 bases). The length of the CDR3 is 18 residues. V lost 3 bases and J lost 0, with 18 bases in between. Germline assignment: CDR1 GTSNPN and CDR2 SVGIG (reference sequence).

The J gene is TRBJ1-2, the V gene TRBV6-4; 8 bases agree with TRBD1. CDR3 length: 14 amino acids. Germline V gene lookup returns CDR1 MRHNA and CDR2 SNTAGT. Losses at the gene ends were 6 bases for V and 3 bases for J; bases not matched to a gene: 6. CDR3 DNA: TGTGCCAGCAGCCCAGGGGGCGAAGACTATGGCTACACCTTC. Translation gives CASSPGGEDYGYTF.

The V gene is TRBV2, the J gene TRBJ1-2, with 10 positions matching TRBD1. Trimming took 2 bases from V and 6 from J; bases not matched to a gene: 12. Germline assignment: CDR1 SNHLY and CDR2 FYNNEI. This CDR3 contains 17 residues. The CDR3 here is CASSERGTGVGVDGYTF. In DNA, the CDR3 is TGTGCCAGCAGTGAACGCGGGACAGGGGTCGGCGTGGATGGCTACACCTTC.

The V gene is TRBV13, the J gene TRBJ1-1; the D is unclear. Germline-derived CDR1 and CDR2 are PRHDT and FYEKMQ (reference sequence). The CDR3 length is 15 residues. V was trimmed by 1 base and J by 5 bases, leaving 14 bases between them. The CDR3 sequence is CASSLAETLRTEAFF. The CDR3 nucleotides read TGTGCCAGCAGCTTAGCGGAGACCCTGAGGACTGAAGCTTTCTTT.

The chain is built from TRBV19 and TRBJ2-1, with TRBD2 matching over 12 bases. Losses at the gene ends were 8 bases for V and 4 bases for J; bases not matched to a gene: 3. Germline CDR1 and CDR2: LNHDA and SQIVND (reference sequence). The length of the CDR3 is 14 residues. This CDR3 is CASGLAGHYNEQFF. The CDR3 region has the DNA TGTGCCAGTGGACTAGCGGGACATTACAATGAGCAGTTCTTC.

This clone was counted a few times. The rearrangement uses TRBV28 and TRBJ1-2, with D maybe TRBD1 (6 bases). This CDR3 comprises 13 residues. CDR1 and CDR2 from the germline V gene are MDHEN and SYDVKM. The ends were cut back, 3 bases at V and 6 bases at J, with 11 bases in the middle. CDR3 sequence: CASSFYAGDGYTF. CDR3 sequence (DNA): TGTGCCAGCAGTTTCTACGCAGGGGATGGCTACACCTTC.